The 30 T cell receptor beta chains given below trace back to one sample, sequenced in a study of Ad26.COV2.S vaccination and SARS-CoV-2 variants. Treatment defined: 19 received Ad26.COV2.S at low or high dose, single or two shots; 5 received placebo; per-sample allocation not given. On day 63 after the first injection, vaccine and placebo recipients gave samples. Sequencing used immunoSEQ multiplex PCR; TCRdb keeps in-frame clones, though not all of them. The table lists about 370,000 clones, about 85% of them singletons. The sample consisted of peripheral blood, taken in a trial of Ad26.COV2.S vaccine versus placebo. Receptors originate from a person between 18 and 65 years old who received the Ad26.COV2.S COVID-19 vaccine or a placebo.

The V and J genes are TRBV6-2 or TRBV6-3 and TRBJ1-4, with 8 bases lining up with TRBD1. The CDR3 has 15 amino acids. Unmatched junction bases numbered 8, after V lost 4 bases and J lost 7 bases. Per the germline V gene, CDR1 is MNHEY and CDR2 is SVGEGT. The DNA for the CDR3 is TGTGCCAGCAGTTCCCTGGACAGGGTTGGTGAAAAACTGTTTTTT. It yields the protein CASSSLDRVGEKLFF.

J is TRBJ2-5 and V is TRBV7-8; the D is unclear. This CDR3 region has 14 residues. The germline V gene encodes CDR1 SGHVS and CDR2 FQNEAQ. Deletions cut 1 base from V and 1 base from J, with 7 bases between. The CDR3 loop is CASSLETAQETQYF. The CDR3 DNA reads TGTGCCAGCAGCTTAGAAACGGCCCAAGAGACCCAGTACTTC.

V and J are TRBV29-1 and TRBJ2-3; 7 bases match TRBD2. This CDR3 is built from 11 residues. V shed 5 bases and J 8 bases; nucleotides not matched to a gene: 4. Germline CDR1 is SQVTM and CDR2 is ANQGSEA. CDR3 in amino acids: CSVWGLSTQYF. The CDR3 nucleotides are TGCAGCGTTTGGGGACTAAGTACGCAGTATTTT.

The V gene is TRBV11-2, the J gene TRBJ1-1; D is possibly TRBD1 (6 bases). Germline loops: CDR1 SGHAT, CDR2 FQNNGV. Between the trimmed V and J ends, which lost 0 bases and 4 bases, there was a span of 9 bases. This CDR3 contains 14 residues. The CDR3 loop is CASSLDLGGTEAFF. The CDR3 DNA is TGTGCCAGCAGCTTAGATTTAGGGGGCACTGAAGCTTTCTTT.

The chain employs TRBV10-1 and TRBJ1-5; possible D gene TRBD1, 5 bases. The CDR3 runs to 12 residues. The V and J ends lost 6 bases and 10 bases respectively, with 13 bases between them. CDR1 is WNHNN and CDR2 is SYGVQD in the germline V gene (reference sequence). The CDR3 DNA sequence: TGCGCCAGCAGGGGGGACCGGGGACCCCAGCATTTT. This codes for CASRGDRGPQHF.

The chain is built from TRBV25-1 and TRBJ1-2; D gene unclear. V lost 1 base and J 6 bases, leaving 6 bases between the germline ends. This CDR3 has 12 amino acids. Germline values: CDR1 MGHDK, CDR2 SYGVNS. This CDR3 reads CASSELSNGYTF. The CDR3 nucleotides read TGTGCCAGCAGTGAATTATCGAATGGCTACACCTTC.

The V call is TRBV3-1 (or the pseudogene TRBV3-2), the J call TRBJ1-5; no clear D gene. The ends were cut back, 2 bases at V and 11 bases at J, with 13 bases in the middle. The CDR3 spans 13 residues. Germline CDR1 LGHDT, CDR2 YNNKEL (reference sequence). The CDR3 region has the DNA TGTGCCAGCAGCCAATCTTCGGGATTGGCCCAGCATTTT. It translates to CASSQSSGLAQHF.

This chain connects TRBV6-1 to TRBJ1-4; no reliable D call. Looked up from germline, CDR1 is MNHNS and CDR2 is SASEGT. CDR3 length equals 10 residues. The ends were cut back, 1 base at V and 9 bases at J, with 0 bases in the middle. The CDR3 sequence is CASSEEKLFF. The DNA of the CDR3 is TGTGCCAGCAGTGAAGAAAAACTGTTTTTT.

This sequence joins TRBV2 and TRBJ2-3; D ambiguous. Germline CDR1 is SNHLY and CDR2 is FYNNEI. V was shortened by 5 bases and J by 2 bases, with 14 bases between the two germline ends. The CDR3 spans 15 residues. CDR3 loop: CASSKGDWDTDTQYF. CDR3 nucleotide sequence: TGTGCCAGCAGTAAAGGAGATTGGGACACAGATACGCAGTATTTT.

V is TRBV19 and J is TRBJ2-1; 12 positions match TRBD2. The trim removed 10 bases at V and 5 bases at J, leaving 12 bases unmatched. Germline V gene data show CDR1 as LNHDA and CDR2 as SQIVND (reference sequence). CDR3 length: 16 amino acids. The DNA of the CDR3 is TGTGCCACCTCGACTAGCGGGGGCCGGGGAGACAATGAGCAGTTCTTC. Protein product: CATSTSGGRGDNEQFF.

The chain couples TRBV5-1 to TRBJ2-1; D might be TRBD1 (5 bases). The germline CDR1 and CDR2 sequences are SGHRS and YFSETQ. This CDR3 region has 13 residues. The V end was cut by 2 bases, the J end by 8 bases, with 11 bases between. CDR3 protein: CASSFDSGDEQFF. CDR3 bases: TGCGCCAGCAGCTTTGACAGTGGGGATGAGCAGTTCTTC. The entire variable domain, with the rest obtained from reference TRBV5-1 and TRBJ2-1, is as follows: KAGVTQTPRYLIKTRGQQVTLSCSPISGHRSVSWYQQTPGQGLQFLFEYFSETQRNKGNFPGRFSGRQFSNSRSEMNVSTLELGDSALYLCASSFDSGDEQFFGPGTRLTVL.

The chain employs TRBV29-1 and TRBJ1-2; D is perhaps TRBD1 (5 bases). V lost 4 bases and J 5 bases, leaving 8 bases between the germline ends. The CDR3 length is 11 residues. Germline V gene sequence: CDR1 SQVTM, CDR2 ANQGSEA. CDR3 sequence: CSVAPGYGYTF. CDR3 nucleotides: TGCAGCGTTGCCCCAGGGTATGGCTACACCTTC.

The rearrangement links TRBV15 to TRBJ2-3; D possibly corresponds to TRBD1 (8 bases). V was pared by 3 bases and J by 10 bases, with 26 bases between. This CDR3 comprises 17 residues. Looked up from germline, CDR1 is LNHNV and CDR2 is YYDKDF (reference sequence). The CDR3 reads CATSSRGGQVLGGSQYF. In nucleotides, the CDR3 is TGTGCCACCAGCAGCCGCGGGGGACAGGTCCTCGGGGGTTCGCAGTATTTT.

This clone has just one count. The V call is TRBV6-5, the J call TRBJ2-7, with D possibly TRBD1 on 5 matching bases. Trimming took off 6 bases at V and 3 bases at J, with 12 bases between the two ends. Germline V gene data show CDR1 as MNHEY and CDR2 as SVGAGI. The CDR3 loop spans 13 amino acids. The CDR3 region has the DNA TGTGCCAGCAGCCGCGACAGATTCTACGAGCAGTACTTC. This codes for CASSRDRFYEQYF.

A single count supports this clone. The V call is TRBV29-1, the J call TRBJ2-3; D not certain. V was pared by 4 bases and J by 3 bases, with 8 bases between. The CDR3 sequence is 12 residues long. CDR1 is SQVTM, CDR2 ANQGSEA, per germline. The CDR3 DNA is TGCAGCGTTGTGGTGGGTACAGATACGCAGTATTTT. It translates to CSVVVGTDTQYF.

The chain is built from TRBV2 and TRBJ2-7, with 7 bases matching TRBD1. V shed 4 bases, J shed 6 bases, and the junction held 9 bases outside the gene matches. The CDR3 covers 14 residues. Germline V gives CDR1 SNHLY, CDR2 FYNNEI. The CDR3 loop reads CASSGGDRVLEQYF. The CDR3 DNA reads as TGTGCCAGCAGTGGCGGCGACAGGGTGCTCGAGCAGTACTTC.

The rearrangement joins TRBV5-1 to TRBJ1-4; D unclear. Trimming left V 1 base short and J 0 bases short, with 7 bases between. Germline V CDR1 and CDR2: SGHRS, YFSETQ. The CDR3 sequence is 15 residues long. DNA for the CDR3: TGCGCCAGCAGCTTGTTACCCGCAACTAATGAAAAACTGTTTTTT. It encodes CASSLLPATNEKLFF.

This sequence joins TRBV2 and TRBJ2-7; 7 nucleotides line up with TRBD1. Unmatched junction bases numbered 17, after V lost 9 bases and J lost 3 bases. The CDR3 runs 16 residues. CDR1 is SNHLY and CDR2 is FYNNEI in the germline V gene. This CDR3 reads CASRALGLRQGYEQYF. CDR3 sequence (DNA): TGTGCCAGTCGGGCCCTGGGTTTGAGACAGGGCTACGAGCAGTACTTC.

This clone was seen a single time. CDR3 amino acids: CASSFAGPYENEQFF. The CDR3 DNA reads TGCGCCAGCAGCTTCGCGGGGCCCTATGAAAATGAGCAGTTCTTC. The chain has TRBV5-1 and TRBJ2-1, with D possibly being TRBD2 (6 bases). V was clipped by 2 bases and J by 7 bases, with 16 bases between them. The V gene's germline CDR1 is SGHRS and CDR2 YFSETQ. The CDR3 covers 15 residues.

The chain joins TRBV5-1 to TRBJ2-1; TRBD2 aligns across 7 bases. The CDR3 sequence is 16 residues long. J was trimmed by 4 bases and V by 3 bases; bases with no gene match: 10. Germline CDR1 reads SGHRS; CDR2 reads YFSETQ. The CDR3 DNA reads as TGCGCCAGCAGCTCCGGGACTAAGAGTATATACAATGAGCAGTTCTTC. Translation: CASSSGTKSIYNEQFF. Drawing the rest from reference TRBV5-1 and TRBJ2-1, the complete variable domain is KAGVTQTPRYLIKTRGQQVTLSCSPISGHRSVSWYQQTPGQGLQFLFEYFSETQRNKGNFPGRFSGRQFSNSRSEMNVSTLELGDSALYLCASSSGTKSIYNEQFFGPGTRLTVL.

The chain couples TRBV6-5 to TRBJ1-6; maybe TRBD1 (6 bases). Germline assignment: CDR1 MNHEY and CDR2 SVGAGI. The CDR3 is 13 amino acids. CDR3 protein: CSSKGGYNSPLHF. The CDR3 DNA reads as TGTTCCTCAAAGGGGGGCTATAATTCACCCCTCCACTTT.

V and J are TRBV19 and TRBJ2-7; D might be TRBD1 (6 bases). The germline V gene has CDR1 LNHDA and CDR2 SQIVND (reference sequence). There are 14 residues in the CDR3. V was trimmed by 4 bases and J by 1 base, leaving 11 bases between them. The CDR3 loop is CASSTGTKSYEQYF. The CDR3 nucleotides read TGTGCCAGTAGTACCGGGACAAAATCCTACGAGCAGTACTTC. Filled out from reference TRBV19 and TRBJ2-7, the complete variable domain reads DGGITQSPKYLFRKEGQNVTLSCEQNLNHDAMYWYRQDPGQGLRLIYYSQIVNDFQKGDIAEGYSVSREKKESFPLTVTSAQKNPTAFYLCASSTGTKSYEQYFGPGTRLTVT.

The V gene is TRBV6-7, the J gene TRBJ1-5; 7 bases align to TRBD1. TRBV6-7 is designated an ORF whose function remains uncertain. The CDR3 runs 14 residues. V was clipped by 5 bases and J by 7 bases; unmatched bases: 8. CDR3 DNA sequence: TGTGCCAGCAGTATAAAGGGGGCTCGGCAGCCCCAGCATTTT. Residues: CASSIKGARQPQHF.

The chain has TRBV10-1 and TRBJ2-7; D call uncertain. V gave up 4 bases and J gave up 6 bases, with 13 bases separating them. Germline values: CDR1 WNHNN, CDR2 SYGVQD (reference sequence). The CDR3 has 13 amino acids. DNA for the CDR3: TGCGCCAGCAGTGTTGTTCTTTCTCGCGAGCAGTACTTC. Protein product: CASSVVLSREQYF.

The rearrangement links TRBV19 to TRBJ1-2; D remains unclear. CDR1 is LNHDA and CDR2 is SQIVND in the germline V gene (reference sequence). Trimming removed 3 bases from V and 8 bases from J, with 16 bases in between. The CDR3 is made up of 14 amino acids. As DNA, the CDR3 is TGTGCCAGTAGTATCTTTGACGACTTGGAGGGCTACACCTTC. Translated, it gives CASSIFDDLEGYTF.

V and J are TRBV5-4 and TRBJ1-2; no clear D gene. The CDR3 loop spans 15 amino acids. V shed 2 bases and J shed 3 bases, with 14 bases lying between them. Germline CDR1 and CDR2: SGHNT and YYREEE (reference sequence). The CDR3 region is CASSLGSGMDYGYTF. CDR3 coding DNA: TGTGCCAGCAGCTTAGGGTCAGGTATGGACTATGGCTACACCTTC.

In this sample, this clone turned up a few times. V and J are TRBV19 and TRBJ2-7; the D is unclear. Germline CDR1 reads LNHDA; CDR2 reads SQIVND (reference sequence). With 3 bases removed from V and 2 bases from J, the gap between germline ends came to 8 bases. This CDR3 is built from 13 residues. CDR3 DNA sequence: TGTGCCAGTAGTATGGGCTCCCCCTACGAGCAGTACTTC. Its translation: CASSMGSPYEQYF.

The chain carries TRBV9 and TRBJ1-2; 8 bases match TRBD1. The germline V gene has CDR1 SGDLS and CDR2 YYNGEE. The CDR3 covers 15 residues. With V trimmed by 0 bases and J by 5 bases, 6 bases remained unmatched. CDR3 region: CASSVDRTGLYGYTF. As DNA, the CDR3 is TGTGCCAGCAGCGTAGACAGGACAGGGTTGTATGGCTACACCTTC.

The rearrangement uses TRBV5-3 and TRBJ1-6; D not resolved. TRBV5-3 carries the ORF label, with uncertain function. This CDR3 comprises 10 residues. V was shortened by 5 bases and J by 10 bases, with 4 bases between the two germline ends. The CDR3 DNA is TGTGCCAGAAGTCCCTCACCCCTCCACTTT. It encodes CARSPSPLHF.

The V gene is TRBV24-1, the J gene TRBJ2-7, with 8 bases lining up with TRBD1. V trimming: 2 bases; J trimming: 4 bases; junction bases outside the gene matches: 6. Germline-derived CDR1 and CDR2 are KGHDR and SFDVKD. The CDR3 covers 15 residues. CDR3 DNA: TGTGCCACCAGTGATTCCGGGACAGGACAGTACGAGCAGTACTTC. Its translation is CATSDSGTGQYEQYF.